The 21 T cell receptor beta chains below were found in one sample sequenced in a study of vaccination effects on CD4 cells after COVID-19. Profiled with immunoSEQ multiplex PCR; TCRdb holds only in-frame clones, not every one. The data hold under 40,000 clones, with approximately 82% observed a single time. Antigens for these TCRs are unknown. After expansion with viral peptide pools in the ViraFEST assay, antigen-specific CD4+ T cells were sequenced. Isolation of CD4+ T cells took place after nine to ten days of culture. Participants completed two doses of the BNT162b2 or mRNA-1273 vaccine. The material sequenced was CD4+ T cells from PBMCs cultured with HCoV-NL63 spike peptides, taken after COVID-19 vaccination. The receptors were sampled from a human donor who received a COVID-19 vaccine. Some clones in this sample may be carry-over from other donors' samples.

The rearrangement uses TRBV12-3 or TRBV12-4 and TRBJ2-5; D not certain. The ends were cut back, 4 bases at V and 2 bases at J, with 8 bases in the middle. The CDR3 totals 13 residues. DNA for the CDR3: TGTGCCAGCAGTTCTTTCGTACAAGAGACCCAGTACTTC. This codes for CASSSFVQETQYF.

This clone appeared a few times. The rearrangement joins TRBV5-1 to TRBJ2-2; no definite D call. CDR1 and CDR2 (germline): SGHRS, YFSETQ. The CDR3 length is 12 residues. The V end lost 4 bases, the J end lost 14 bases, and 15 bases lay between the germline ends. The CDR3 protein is CASSPLGENLFF. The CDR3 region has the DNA TGCGCCAGCAGCCCCCTGGGCGAGAACCTGTTTTTT.

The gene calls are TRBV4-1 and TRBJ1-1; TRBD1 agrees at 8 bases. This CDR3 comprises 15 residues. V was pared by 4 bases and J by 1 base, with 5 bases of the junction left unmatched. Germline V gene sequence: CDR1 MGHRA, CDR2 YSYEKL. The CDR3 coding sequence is TGCGCCAGCAGCCCTGGACAGGGACCGAACACTGAAGCTTTCTTT. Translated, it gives CASSPGQGPNTEAFF.

CDR3 bases: TGTGCCACAGAAATACAGGGCACAGATACGCAGTATTTT. Its translation is CATEIQGTDTQYF. J is TRBJ2-3 and V is TRBV10-3, with a weak D call TRBD1 (5 bases). The ends were cut back, 10 bases at V and 1 base at J, with 12 bases in the middle. This CDR3 has 13 residues. From germline, CDR1 is ENHRY and CDR2 SYGVKD.

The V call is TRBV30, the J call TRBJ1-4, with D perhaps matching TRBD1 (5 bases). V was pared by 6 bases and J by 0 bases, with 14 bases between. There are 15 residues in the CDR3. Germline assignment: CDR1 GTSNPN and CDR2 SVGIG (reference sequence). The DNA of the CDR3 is TGTGCCTGCCAACCGACGGGGGCAACTAATGAAAAACTGTTTTTT. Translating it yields CACQPTGATNEKLFF.

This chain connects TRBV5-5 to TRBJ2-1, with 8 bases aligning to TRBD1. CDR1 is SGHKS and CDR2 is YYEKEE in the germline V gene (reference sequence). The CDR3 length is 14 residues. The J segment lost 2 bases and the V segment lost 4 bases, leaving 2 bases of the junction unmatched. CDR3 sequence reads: CASSADRAYNEQFF. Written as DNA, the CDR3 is TGTGCCAGCAGCGCGGACAGGGCCTACAATGAGCAGTTCTTC.

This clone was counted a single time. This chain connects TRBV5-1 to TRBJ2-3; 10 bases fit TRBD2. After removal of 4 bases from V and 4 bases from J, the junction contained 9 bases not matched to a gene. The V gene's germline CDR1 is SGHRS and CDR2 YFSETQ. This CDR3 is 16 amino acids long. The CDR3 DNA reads TGCGCCAGCAGCGTACGACTAGCGGGTACTTCAGATACGCAGTATTTT. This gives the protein CASSVRLAGTSDTQYF. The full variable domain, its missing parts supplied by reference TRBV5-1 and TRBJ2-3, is KAGVTQTPRYLIKTRGQQVTLSCSPISGHRSVSWYQQTPGQGLQFLFEYFSETQRNKGNFPGRFSGRQFSNSRSEMNVSTLELGDSALYLCASSVRLAGTSDTQYFGPGTRLTVL.

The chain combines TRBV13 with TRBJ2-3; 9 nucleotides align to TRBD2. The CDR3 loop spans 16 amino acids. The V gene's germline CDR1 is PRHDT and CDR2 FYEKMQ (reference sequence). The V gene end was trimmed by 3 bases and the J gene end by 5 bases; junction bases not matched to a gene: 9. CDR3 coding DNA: TGTGCCAGCAGCTTTGCTGGCGGGGGGGTGAGAGATACGCAGTATTTT. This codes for CASSFAGGGVRDTQYF.

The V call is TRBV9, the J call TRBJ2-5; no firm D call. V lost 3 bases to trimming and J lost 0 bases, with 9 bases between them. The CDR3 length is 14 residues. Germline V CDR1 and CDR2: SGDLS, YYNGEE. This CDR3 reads CASSAGFYQETQYF. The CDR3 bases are TGTGCCAGCAGCGCGGGTTTTTACCAAGAGACCCAGTACTTC.

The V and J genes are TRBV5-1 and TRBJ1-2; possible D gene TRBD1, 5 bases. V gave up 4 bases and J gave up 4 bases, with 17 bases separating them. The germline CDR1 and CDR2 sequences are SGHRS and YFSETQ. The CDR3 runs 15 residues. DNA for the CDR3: TGCGCCAGCAGCCCCAGCGTGGGGGTGGTCTATGGCTACACCTTC. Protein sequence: CASSPSVGVVYGYTF.

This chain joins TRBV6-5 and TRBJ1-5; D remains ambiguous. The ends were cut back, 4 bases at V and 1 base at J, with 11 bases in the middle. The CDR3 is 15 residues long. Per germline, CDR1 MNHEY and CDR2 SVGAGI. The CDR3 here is CASSLDLSSNQPQHF. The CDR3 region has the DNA TGTGCCAGCAGTTTGGACTTATCAAGCAATCAGCCCCAGCATTTT.

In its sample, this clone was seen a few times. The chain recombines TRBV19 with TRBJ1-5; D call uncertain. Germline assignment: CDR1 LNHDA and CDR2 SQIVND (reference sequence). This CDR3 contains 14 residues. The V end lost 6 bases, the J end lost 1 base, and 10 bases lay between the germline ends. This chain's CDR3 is CASSGLVSNQPQHF. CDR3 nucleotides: TGTGCCAGTAGCGGGTTGGTGAGCAATCAGCCCCAGCATTTT.

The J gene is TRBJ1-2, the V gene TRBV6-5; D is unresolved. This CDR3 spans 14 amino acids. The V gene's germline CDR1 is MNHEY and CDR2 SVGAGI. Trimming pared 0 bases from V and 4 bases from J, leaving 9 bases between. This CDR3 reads CASSYSSGPYGYTF. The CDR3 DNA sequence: TGTGCCAGCAGTTACTCGTCCGGGCCCTATGGCTACACCTTC.

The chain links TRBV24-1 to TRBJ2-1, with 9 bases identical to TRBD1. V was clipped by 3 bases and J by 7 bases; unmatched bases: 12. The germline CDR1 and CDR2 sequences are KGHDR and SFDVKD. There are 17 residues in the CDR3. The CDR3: CATSDPGTGNIGNEQFF. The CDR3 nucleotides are TGTGCCACCAGTGATCCCGGGACAGGGAATATTGGGAATGAGCAGTTCTTC.

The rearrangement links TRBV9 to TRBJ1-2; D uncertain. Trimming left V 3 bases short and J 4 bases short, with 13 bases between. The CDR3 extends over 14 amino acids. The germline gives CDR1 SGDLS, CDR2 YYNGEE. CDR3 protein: CASSDLWGSYGYTF. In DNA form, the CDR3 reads TGTGCCAGCAGCGACTTGTGGGGTAGCTATGGCTACACCTTC.

The CDR3 DNA sequence: TGTGCCAGCAGAGAAAGGGATCAGCCCCAGCATTTT. Translating it yields CASRERDQPQHF. The chain couples TRBV28 to TRBJ1-5; D is unclear. The CDR3 spans 12 residues. V was trimmed by 6 bases and J by 5 bases, leaving 8 bases between them. Per germline, CDR1 MDHEN and CDR2 SYDVKM.

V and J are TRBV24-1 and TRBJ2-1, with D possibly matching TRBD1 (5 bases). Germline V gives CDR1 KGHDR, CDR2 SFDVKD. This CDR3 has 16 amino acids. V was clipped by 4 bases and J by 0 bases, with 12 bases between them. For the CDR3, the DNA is TGTGCCACCAGTGACAAGGACATGTACTCCTACAATGAGCAGTTCTTC. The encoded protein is CATSDKDMYSYNEQFF.

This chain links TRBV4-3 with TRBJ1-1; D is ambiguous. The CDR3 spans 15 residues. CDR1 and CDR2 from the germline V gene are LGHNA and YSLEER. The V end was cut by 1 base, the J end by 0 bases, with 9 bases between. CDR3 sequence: CASSQGLSLNTEAFF. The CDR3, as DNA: TGCGCCAGCAGCCAAGGACTTTCTTTGAACACTGAAGCTTTCTTT.

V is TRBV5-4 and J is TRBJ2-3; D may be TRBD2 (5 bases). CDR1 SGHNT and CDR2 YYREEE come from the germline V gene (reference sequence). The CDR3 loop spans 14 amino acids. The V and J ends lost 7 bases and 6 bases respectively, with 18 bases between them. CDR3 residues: CASAEWLTGDTQYF. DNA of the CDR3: TGTGCCAGCGCGGAGTGGCTCACGGGGGATACGCAGTATTTT.

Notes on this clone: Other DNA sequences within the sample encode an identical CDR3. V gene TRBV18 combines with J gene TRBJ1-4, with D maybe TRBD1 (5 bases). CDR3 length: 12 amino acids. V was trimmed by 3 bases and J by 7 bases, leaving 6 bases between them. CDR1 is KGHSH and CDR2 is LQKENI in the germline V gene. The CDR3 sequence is CASSPQGEKLFF. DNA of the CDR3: TGTGCCAGCTCACCGCAGGGTGAAAAACTGTTTTTT.

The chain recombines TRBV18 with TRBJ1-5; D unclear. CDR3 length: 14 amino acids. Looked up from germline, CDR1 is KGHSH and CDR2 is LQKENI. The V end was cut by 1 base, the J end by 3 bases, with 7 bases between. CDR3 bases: TGTGCCAGCTCACCACTAGGGAACAATCAGCCCCAGCATTTT. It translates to CASSPLGNNQPQHF.